What follows are 28 T cell receptor beta chains derived from one specimen sequenced in a study of T cell responses to AZD1222 COVID-19 vaccine. The assay was immunoSEQ multiplex PCR, and TCRdb's table has in-frame clones only and misses some. The table lists approximately 65,000 clones, around three quarters of them singletons. The sample here was peripheral blood, taken on day 0 of AZD1222 vaccination. The receptors originated from an adult in good health.

The rearrangement links TRBV4-3 to TRBJ1-2; D may be TRBD1 (5 bases). Looked up from germline, CDR1 is LGHNA and CDR2 is YSLEER. CDR3 length: 15 residues. The V end was cut by 2 bases, the J end by 5 bases, with 15 bases between. As DNA, the CDR3 is TGCGCCAGCAGCCAATTTCAGGGAGGGAGTTATGGCTACACCTTC. Its protein product is CASSQFQGGSYGYTF.

The genes are TRBV5-6 and TRBJ2-7; D may be TRBD2 (7 bases). Germline-derived CDR1 and CDR2 are SGHDT and YYEEEE. The CDR3 spans 14 residues. The V gene lost 2 bases and the J gene lost 2 bases, with 11 bases spanning the gap. CDR3 coding DNA: TGTGCCAGCAGCTTTGGGGGGGCGGCCTACGAGCAGTACTTC. Protein product: CASSFGGAAYEQYF.

V is TRBV11-2 and J is TRBJ2-7; 9 bases agree with TRBD2. Germline values: CDR1 SGHAT, CDR2 FQNNGV. V lost 5 bases and J lost 5; bases outside the gene matches: 10. CDR3 size: 15 residues. CDR3 in DNA: TGTGCCAGCAGCCCCCGGGATAGCGGGGGAGACGAGCAGTACTTC. It yields the protein CASSPRDSGGDEQYF.

The V and J genes are TRBV27 and TRBJ2-3; 11 bases line up with TRBD2. The CDR3 runs 17 residues. Per the germline V gene, CDR1 is MNHEY and CDR2 is SMNVEV (reference sequence). The junction had 16 bases not matched to a gene; V was cut back by 8 bases and J by 6 bases. The CDR3 protein is CASGVLAGALTGDTQYF. CDR3 nucleotide sequence: TGTGCCAGCGGAGTACTAGCGGGAGCGCTCACGGGGGATACGCAGTATTTT.

The J gene is TRBJ2-3, the V gene TRBV28; D uncertain. Looked up from germline, CDR1 is MDHEN and CDR2 is SYDVKM. The CDR3 is made up of 14 amino acids. V was pared by 6 bases and J by 2 bases, with 12 bases between. The CDR3 sequence: CASRKGGATDTQYF. The CDR3 DNA reads TGTGCCAGCAGGAAGGGTGGAGCCACAGATACGCAGTATTTT.

The J gene is TRBJ1-2, the V gene TRBV7-2; TRBD1 matches 8 bases. Trimming removed 1 base from V and 5 bases from J; junction bases left unmatched: 6. This CDR3 contains 15 residues. Germline V CDR1 and CDR2: SGHTA, FQGNSA. This chain's CDR3 is CASSLDQGARYGYTF. The CDR3 nucleotides read TGTGCCAGCAGCTTAGATCAGGGGGCGCGGTATGGCTACACCTTC.

The CDR3 DNA follows: TGCGCCAGCAGCCCCGACAGGGTGAACACAGATACGCAGTATTTT. It translates to CASSPDRVNTDTQYF. The genes are TRBV5-1 and TRBJ2-3; 7 bases align to TRBD1. The V and J ends lost 4 bases and 2 bases, in that order; junction bases with no gene match: 7. Germline V CDR1 and CDR2: SGHRS, YFSETQ. The CDR3 extends over 15 amino acids.

This chain uses TRBV6-5 with TRBJ1-5; TRBD1 might be the D (6 bases). Germline CDR1 is MNHEY and CDR2 is SVGAGI. The CDR3 contains 13 residues. Deletions cut 9 bases from V and 4 bases from J, with 13 bases between. The CDR3 protein is CARLRGPNQPQHF. The CDR3 bases are TGTGCCAGGCTCAGGGGACCGAATCAGCCCCAGCATTTT.

V gene TRBV2 combines with J gene TRBJ1-4; TRBD1 is a possible D gene (5 bases). In germline, CDR1 is SNHLY, CDR2 FYNNEI. The CDR3 spans 14 residues. Trimming stripped 4 bases from V and 5 bases from J, with 11 bases between. DNA of the CDR3: TGTGCCAGCAGTGTGGGGCAGGCCAATGAAAAACTGTTTTTT. The encoded protein is CASSVGQANEKLFF.

Only one count was recorded for this clone. The J gene is TRBJ2-4, the V gene TRBV11-2; D call uncertain. V lost 5 bases and J lost 1, with 12 bases in between. The CDR3 runs to 15 residues. CDR1 is SGHAT and CDR2 is FQNNGV in the germline V gene. CDR3 in amino acids: CASSPQARAKNIQYF. DNA of the CDR3: TGTGCCAGCAGCCCCCAGGCGAGGGCCAAAAACATTCAGTACTTC.

V and J are TRBV6-5 and TRBJ2-1, with D possibly matching TRBD1 (5 bases). Germline loops: CDR1 MNHEY, CDR2 SVGAGI. The CDR3 is 14 amino acids. With 5 bases removed from V and 10 bases from J, the gap between germline ends came to 18 bases. The CDR3 region is CASSPLGPSGEQFF. The CDR3 bases are TGTGCCAGCAGTCCCCTCGGGCCCTCAGGGGAGCAGTTCTTC.

This clone came up once. This chain uses TRBV4-3 with TRBJ2-3, with 12 bases aligning to TRBD2. Germline values: CDR1 LGHNA, CDR2 YSLEER. The CDR3 length is 16 residues. V lost 4 bases, J lost 6 bases, and 8 bases stayed unmatched. The DNA for the CDR3 is TGCGCCAGCAGCCTAAGAGCGGGGACTAGCGGGGATACGCAGTATTTT. It translates to CASSLRAGTSGDTQYF.

Comments on this clone: Relative to the germline gene, one junction end is altered; a read error may explain this. This sequence joins TRBV29-1 and TRBJ2-7; 11 positions agree with TRBD1. Germline V gene data show CDR1 as SQVTM and CDR2 as ANQGSEA. The CDR3 is 13 residues long. The CDR3 sequence is CSIEGQGDYEQYF. The CDR3 DNA is TGCAGCATTGAGGGACAGGGGGACTACGAGCAGTACTTC.

The chain combines TRBV6-2 or TRBV6-3 with TRBJ2-7; D may match TRBD1 or TRBD2 (5 bases each). V lost 0 bases and J 7 bases, leaving 16 bases between the germline ends. Germline V CDR1 and CDR2: MNHEY, SVGEGT. The CDR3 totals 15 residues. CDR3 nucleotide sequence: TGTGCCAGCAGTTACTCGAGAGGGGCCGCAGGGGAGCAGTACTTC. Amino acids: CASSYSRGAAGEQYF.

The chain uses TRBV7-9 and TRBJ2-5, with D unresolved. The germline CDR1 and CDR2 sequences are SEHNR and FQNEAQ (reference sequence). There are 13 residues in the CDR3. Between the trimmed V and J ends, which lost 3 bases and 5 bases, there was a span of 10 bases. CDR3 protein: CASSFVTAETQYF. The CDR3 bases are TGTGCCAGCAGCTTTGTGACTGCGGAGACCCAGTACTTC.

The CDR3 protein is CASSQDGHSSGNTIYF. The CDR3 DNA follows: TGCGCCAGCAGCCAAGATGGGCACTCCTCTGGAAACACCATATATTTT. The V gene is TRBV4-3, the J gene TRBJ1-3; D not resolved. Germline values: CDR1 LGHNA, CDR2 YSLEER. Trimming cost V 0 bases and J 0 bases, with 9 bases left between them. This CDR3 is built from 16 residues.

CDR3 sequence (DNA): TGTGCCAGACGGATCAACTATAATTCACCCCTCCACTTT. Translation: CARRINYNSPLHF. The rearrangement uses TRBV21-1 and TRBJ1-6. TRBV21-1 is a pseudogene segment. The CDR3 extends over 13 amino acids.

The rearrangement links TRBV10-3 to TRBJ2-3, with a tentative D call TRBD2 (6 bases). V shed 2 bases and J shed 2 bases, with 17 bases lying between them. This CDR3 contains 17 residues. Germline V gene data show CDR1 as ENHRY and CDR2 as SYGVKD. The CDR3, as DNA: TGTGCCATCAGTGAGGTCGCGGGGCACTACACCACAGATACGCAGTATTTT. It yields the protein CAISEVAGHYTTDTQYF.

The rearrangement links TRBV2 to TRBJ2-7; 9 nucleotides match TRBD1. V shed 6 bases and J 7 bases; nucleotides not matched to a gene: 7. The CDR3 consists of 13 residues. The germline V gene has CDR1 SNHLY and CDR2 FYNNEI. DNA of the CDR3: TGTGCCAGCAGCCCCGGGACAGGGAGAGAGCAGTACTTC. Its protein product is CASSPGTGREQYF.

The genes are TRBV28 and TRBJ1-1; D may be TRBD1 (5 bases). Per germline, CDR1 MDHEN and CDR2 SYDVKM. The CDR3 covers 13 residues. Trimming left V 5 bases short and J 5 bases short, with 12 bases between. The CDR3 region has the DNA TGTGCCAGCAGTACACACGAGGGGACTGAAGCTTTCTTT. This gives the protein CASSTHEGTEAFF.

The chain carries TRBV7-2 and TRBJ2-1; D remains ambiguous. The germline CDR1 and CDR2 sequences are SGHTA and FQGNSA. This CDR3 spans 16 amino acids. Trimming removed 4 bases at V and 1 base at J, with 14 bases between. The CDR3 DNA is TGTGCCAGCAGCTCCCGGACGGGTTCATCCTACAATGAGCAGTTCTTC. The encoded protein is CASSSRTGSSYNEQFF.

This rearrangement joins TRBV28 to TRBJ1-3; TRBD1 might be the D (6 bases). This CDR3 is built from 16 residues. V shed 4 bases and J shed 0 bases, with 13 bases lying between them. CDR1 and CDR2 from the germline V gene are MDHEN and SYDVKM. CDR3: CASSSPQGFSGNTIYF. CDR3 DNA sequence: TGTGCCAGCAGTTCTCCTCAGGGGTTCTCTGGAAACACCATATATTTT.

This chain connects TRBV29-1 to TRBJ1-2; D may be TRBD1 (5 bases). The germline gives CDR1 SQVTM, CDR2 ANQGSEA. Trimming cost V 0 bases and J 7 bases, with 9 bases left between them. This CDR3 comprises 12 residues. DNA for the CDR3: TGCAGCGTTGAAGAAGGGGATGGTGGCTACACCTTC. Its protein product is CSVEEGDGGYTF.

This clone has just one count. The gene calls are TRBV7-9 and TRBJ1-2, with no clear D. The germline V and J ends were trimmed by 5 bases and 4 bases, with 11 bases remaining between them. Germline-derived CDR1 and CDR2 are SEHNR and FQNEAQ (reference sequence). The CDR3 covers 13 residues. CDR3 nucleotide sequence: TGTGCCAGCAGCCCCACGGAAAGCTATGGCTACACCTTC. Protein: CASSPTESYGYTF.

This clone was recorded a few times. The chain has TRBV19 and TRBJ1-3; D gene unclear. Germline V gene data show CDR1 as LNHDA and CDR2 as SQIVND (reference sequence). The CDR3 has 14 residues. The V and J ends lost 6 bases and 0 bases respectively, with 9 bases between them. In nucleotides, the CDR3 is TGTGCCAGTAGCCTCCCAATCTCTGGAAACACCATATATTTT. It is translated as CASSLPISGNTIYF.

The V and J genes are TRBV6-5 and TRBJ2-7, with D uncertain. The CDR3 consists of 13 residues. The V gene lost 8 bases and the J gene lost 3 bases, with 14 bases spanning the gap. Germline-derived CDR1 and CDR2 are MNHEY and SVGAGI. The CDR3 loop reads CASRLTPDYEQYF. CDR3 DNA sequence: TGTGCCAGCCGGTTAACGCCCGACTACGAGCAGTACTTC.

The CDR3 loop is CASSLEPGQGAYGYTF. CDR3 nucleotides: TGTGCCAGCAGCTTGGAACCGGGACAGGGGGCCTATGGCTACACCTTC. The chain combines TRBV11-2 with TRBJ1-2, with TRBD1 matching over 12 bases. CDR1 SGHAT and CDR2 FQNNGV come from the germline V gene. This CDR3 has 16 amino acids. V was clipped by 3 bases and J by 4 bases; unmatched bases: 6.

The chain joins TRBV24-1 to TRBJ2-3; 12 nucleotides align to TRBD2. In germline, CDR1 is KGHDR, CDR2 SFDVKD. V was pared by 9 bases and J by 4 bases, with 4 bases of the junction left unmatched. The CDR3 spans 14 residues. As DNA, the CDR3 is TGTGCCACCTCGACTAGCGGGGGTGCAGATACGCAGTATTTT. Protein sequence: CATSTSGGADTQYF.